This TCR beta chain was sequenced in a study of blood T cells in healthy people across ages. Findings and caveats of the study: Strong correlation existed between TCR beta diversity and naive T cell percentage. Not knowing donor CMV status may have confounded expanded clonotype changes.

For this clonotype: Its antigen is unknown.

With a J-beta primer mix and a sample-barcoded 5' primer, a second PCR ran about 7 to 12 cycles. The template-switch adaptor was a 5' adaptor with 12 random nucleotides. It tagged each cDNA molecule. MiXCR was run by TCRdb on the 5' RACE reads, yielding one entry per CDR3 protein. In the table there are 700,000 to 850,000 distinct CDR3 sequences, roughly 53% of which are singletons. Unmatched junction bases numbered 4, after V lost 3 bases and J lost 8 bases. The CDR3 is 13 amino acids. Germline-derived CDR1 and CDR2 are DFQATT and SNEGSKA (reference sequence). The clonotype comes from an elderly man in good health. The material sequenced was blood. This chain uses TRBV20-1 with TRBJ2-1; 10 nucleotides align to TRBD2. This chain's CDR3 is CSARASGSDEQFF. CDR3 coding DNA: TGCAGTGCTAGGGCTAGCGGGAGTGATGAGCAGTTCTTC.